This TCR beta chain was captured in a study of T cell responses to AZD1222 COVID-19 vaccine. Study results and limitations: Two AZD1222 administrations were followed by greater Spike-specific TCR breadth and depth. Repertoires were obtained solely post-peak T cell response.

The germline gives CDR1 MNHEY, CDR2 SVGAGI. Trimming removed 6 bases from V and 7 bases from J, with 10 bases in between. CDR3 size: 13 residues. Method: immunoSEQ multiplex PCR; TCRdb's copy keeps in-frame clones and lacks some. In the table there are tens of thousands of clones, around nine tenths of which are singletons. In regard to this clone: Its antigen is as yet unknown.

Material: peripheral blood, obtained on day 0 of AZD1222 vaccination. The V gene is TRBV6-5, the J gene TRBJ1-6; D call uncertain. The receptor was isolated from an adult in good health. CDR3 loop: CASRRTGNSPLHF. The DNA of the CDR3 is TGTGCCAGCAGGCGGACGGGAAATTCACCCCTCCACTTT.